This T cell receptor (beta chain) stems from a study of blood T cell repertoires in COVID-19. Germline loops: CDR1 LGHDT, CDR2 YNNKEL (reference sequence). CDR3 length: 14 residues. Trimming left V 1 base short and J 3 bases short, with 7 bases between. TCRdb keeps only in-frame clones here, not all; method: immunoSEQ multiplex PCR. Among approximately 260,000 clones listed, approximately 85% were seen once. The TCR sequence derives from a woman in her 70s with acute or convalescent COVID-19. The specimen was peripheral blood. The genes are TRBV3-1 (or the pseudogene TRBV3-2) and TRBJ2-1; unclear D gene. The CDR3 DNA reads TGTGCCAGCAGCCAAGGGCCGCTCTACAATGAGCAGTTCTTC. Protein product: CASSQGPLYNEQFF.